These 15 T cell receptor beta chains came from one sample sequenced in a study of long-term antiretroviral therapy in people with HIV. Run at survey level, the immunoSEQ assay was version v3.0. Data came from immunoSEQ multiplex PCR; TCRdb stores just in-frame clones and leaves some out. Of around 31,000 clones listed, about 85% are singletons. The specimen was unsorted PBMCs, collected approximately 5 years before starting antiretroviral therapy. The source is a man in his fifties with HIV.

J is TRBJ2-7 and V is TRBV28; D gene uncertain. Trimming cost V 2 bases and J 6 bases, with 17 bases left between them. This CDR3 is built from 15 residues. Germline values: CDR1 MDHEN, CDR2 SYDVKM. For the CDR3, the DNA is TGTGCCAGCAGTTTAAACCCGCTAGTGGCTCTCGAGCAGTACTTC. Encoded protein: CASSLNPLVALEQYF.

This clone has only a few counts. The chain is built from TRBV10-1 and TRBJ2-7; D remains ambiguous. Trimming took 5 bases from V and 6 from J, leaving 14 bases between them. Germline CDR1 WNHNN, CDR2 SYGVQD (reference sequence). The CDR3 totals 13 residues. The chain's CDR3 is CASSTSGRLEQYF. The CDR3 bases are TGCGCCAGCAGTACGTCAGGCCGACTCGAGCAGTACTTC.

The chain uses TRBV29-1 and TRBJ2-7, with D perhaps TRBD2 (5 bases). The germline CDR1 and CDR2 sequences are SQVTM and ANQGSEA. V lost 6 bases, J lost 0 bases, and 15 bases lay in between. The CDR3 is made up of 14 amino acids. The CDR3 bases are TGCAGCGTGGGTGCGCGGGCGAACTCCTACGAGCAGTACTTC. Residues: CSVGARANSYEQYF.

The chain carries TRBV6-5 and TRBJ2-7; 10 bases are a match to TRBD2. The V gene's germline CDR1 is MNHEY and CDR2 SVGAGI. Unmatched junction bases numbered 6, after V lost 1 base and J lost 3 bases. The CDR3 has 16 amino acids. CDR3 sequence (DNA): TGTGCCAGCAGTTACTGGACCGGGACTAGCGACTACGAGCAGTACTTC. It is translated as CASSYWTGTSDYEQYF.

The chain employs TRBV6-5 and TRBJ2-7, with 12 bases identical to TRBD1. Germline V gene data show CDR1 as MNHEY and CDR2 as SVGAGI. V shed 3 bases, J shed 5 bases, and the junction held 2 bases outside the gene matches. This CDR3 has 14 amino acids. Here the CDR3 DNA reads TGTGCCAGCAGTTATGGGACAGGGGGCCACGAGCAGTACTTC. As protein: CASSYGTGGHEQYF.

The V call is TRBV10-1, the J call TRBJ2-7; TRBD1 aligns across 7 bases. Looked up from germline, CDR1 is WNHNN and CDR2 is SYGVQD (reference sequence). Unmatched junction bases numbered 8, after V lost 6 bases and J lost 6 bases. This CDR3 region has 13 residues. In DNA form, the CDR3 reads TGCGCCAGCAGCCCGGACAGGATTACCGAGCAGTACTTC. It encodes CASSPDRITEQYF.

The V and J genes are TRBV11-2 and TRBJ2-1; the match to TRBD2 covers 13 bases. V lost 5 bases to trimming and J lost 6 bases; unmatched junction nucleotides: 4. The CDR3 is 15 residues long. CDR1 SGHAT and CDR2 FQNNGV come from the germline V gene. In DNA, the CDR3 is TGTGCCAGCAGCCCAACTAGCGGGAGGGCCAATGAGCAGTTCTTC. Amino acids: CASSPTSGRANEQFF.

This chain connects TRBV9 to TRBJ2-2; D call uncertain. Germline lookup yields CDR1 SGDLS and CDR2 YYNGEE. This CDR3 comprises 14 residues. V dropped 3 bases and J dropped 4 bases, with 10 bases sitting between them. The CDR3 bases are TGTGCCAGCAGCGCTATGGATCTCACCGGGGAGCTGTTTTTT. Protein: CASSAMDLTGELFF.

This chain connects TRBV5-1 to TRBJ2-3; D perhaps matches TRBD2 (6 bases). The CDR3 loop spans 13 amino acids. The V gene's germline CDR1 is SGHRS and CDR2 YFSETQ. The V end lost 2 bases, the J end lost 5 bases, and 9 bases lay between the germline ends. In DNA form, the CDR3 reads TGCGCCAGCAGCTTACAGACTAGAGATACGCAGTATTTT. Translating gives CASSLQTRDTQYF.

The CDR3 loop is CASSSRDSGYGYTF. The CDR3 DNA follows: TGTGCCAGCAGCAGTCGGGACAGCGGCTATGGCTACACCTTC. The chain uses TRBV13 and TRBJ1-2; TRBD1 agrees at 7 bases. Germline CDR1 and CDR2: PRHDT and FYEKMQ (reference sequence). Trimming at V came to 5 bases and at J to 4 bases, leaving 7 bases not matched to a gene. The length of the CDR3 is 14 residues.

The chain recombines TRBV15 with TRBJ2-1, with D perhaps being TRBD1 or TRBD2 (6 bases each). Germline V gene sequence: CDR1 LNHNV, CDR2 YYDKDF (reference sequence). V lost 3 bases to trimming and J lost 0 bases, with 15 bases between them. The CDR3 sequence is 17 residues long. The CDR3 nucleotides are TGTGCCACCAGCAGGGGGGGCGGGACGAGCTCCTACAATGAGCAGTTCTTC. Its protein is CATSRGGGTSSYNEQFF.

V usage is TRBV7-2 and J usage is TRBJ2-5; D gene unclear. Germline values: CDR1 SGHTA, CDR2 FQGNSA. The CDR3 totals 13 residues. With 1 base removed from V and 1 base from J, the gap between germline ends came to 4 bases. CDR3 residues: CASSLVSQETQYF. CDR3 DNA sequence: TGTGCCAGCAGCTTAGTGTCCCAAGAGACCCAGTACTTC.

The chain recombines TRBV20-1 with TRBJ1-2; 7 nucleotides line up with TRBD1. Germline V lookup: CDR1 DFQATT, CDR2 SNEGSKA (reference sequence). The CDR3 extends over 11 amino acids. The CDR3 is CKNRGPYGYTF. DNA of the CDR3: TGCAAGAACAGGGGACCCTATGGCTACACCTTC.

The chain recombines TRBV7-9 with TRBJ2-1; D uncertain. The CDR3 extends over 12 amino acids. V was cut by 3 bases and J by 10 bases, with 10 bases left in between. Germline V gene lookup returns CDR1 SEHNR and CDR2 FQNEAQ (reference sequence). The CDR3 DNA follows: TGTGCCAGCAGCTTTGACTTGTTCGAGCAGTTCTTC. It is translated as CASSFDLFEQFF. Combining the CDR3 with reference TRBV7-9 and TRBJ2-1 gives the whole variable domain DTGVSQNPRHKITKRGQNVTFRCDPISEHNRLYWYRQTLGQGPEFLTYFQNEAQLEKSRLLSDRFSAERPKGSFSTLEIQRTEQGDSAMYLCASSFDLFEQFFGPGTRLTVL.

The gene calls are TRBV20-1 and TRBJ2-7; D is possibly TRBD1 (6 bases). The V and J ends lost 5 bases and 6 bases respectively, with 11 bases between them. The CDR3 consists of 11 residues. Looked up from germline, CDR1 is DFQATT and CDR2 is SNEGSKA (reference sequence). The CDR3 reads CSALRGREQYF. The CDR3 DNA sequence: TGCAGTGCTCTCAGGGGACGCGAGCAGTACTTC.